This note documents a single T cell receptor beta chain sequence. CDR1 is SGHNT, CDR2 YYREEE, per germline (reference sequence). This CDR3 has 15 amino acids. Trimming removed 1 base at V and 2 bases at J, with 13 bases between. Assay: immunoSEQ multiplex PCR; the TCRdb copy retains only in-frame clones and omits some. The table has about 62,000 clones, around 92% seen once. This record comes from a study of technical replicates of blood from four donors. The source is a human donor in good health. Some clones in this sample may be carry-over from other donors' samples. The specimen was PBMCs. The rearrangement uses TRBV5-4 and TRBJ2-7; TRBD2 might be the D (5 bases). The CDR3 loop reads CASSLSDAGAYEQYF. CDR3 sequence (DNA): TGTGCCAGCAGCTTGTCGGACGCGGGCGCCTACGAGCAGTACTTC. Using reference TRBV5-4 and TRBJ2-7 for the parts outside the CDR3, the full variable domain is ETGVTQSPTHLIKTRGQQVTLRCSSQSGHNTVSWYQQALGQGPQFIFQYYREEENGRGNFPPRFSGLQFPNYSSELNVNALELDDSALYLCASSLSDAGAYEQYFGPGTRLTVT.